These T cell receptor beta chains were read from a single sample in a study of response to subunit inactivated influenza vaccine. One entry per CDR3 protein results from TCRdb running MiXCR on the RT-PCR reads. The sample consists of under 850,000 distinct CDR3 sequences, roughly 20% of them appearing once. The sample consisted of PBMCs from blood, taken more than 4 days after vaccination. The source of these receptors is a man aged 50-60 years who received an inactivated influenza vaccine. CDR3s include the opening cysteine and the closing phenylalanine or tryptophan. The D gene is left open where the match is weak. Clone size is given for some rows only: seen once, a few or many times, or a class if the clone is expanded.

few	NA	TRBJ1-2	TRBV3-1	CASSQALRLRTEGYTF	TGTGCCAGCAGCCAAGCCCTCCGGCTAAGGACGGAGGGCTACACCTTC
few	NA	TRBJ2-5	TRBV20-1	CSARDYLTPQETQYF	TGCAGTGCTAGAGATTATTTGACTCCTCAAGAGACCCAGTACTTC
NA	NA	TRBJ1-1	TRBV6-1	CASTDLPGTAEAFF	TGTGCCAGCACGGATTTGCCAGGGACCGCTGAAGCTTTCTTT
many	TRBD2	TRBJ2-7	TRBV5-6	CASSAVTSGRFYEQYF	TGTGCCAGCAGCGCGGTCACTAGCGGGAGGTTCTACGAGCAGTACTTC
few	NA	TRBJ2-4	TRBV12-3/TRBV12-4	CASSLVLLAKNIQYF	TGTGCCAGCAGTTTAGTACTGCTAGCCAAAAACATTCAGTACTTC
many	NA	TRBJ1-4	TRBV5-1	CASSLQGMGTNEKLFF	TGCGCCAGCAGCCTACAGGGAATGGGAACTAATGAAAAACTGTTTTTT
NA	NA	TRBJ2-3	TRBV4-2	CASSQAAGTLTDTQYF	TGTGCCAGCAGCCAAGCCGCGGGAACCCTCACAGATACGCAGTATTTT
few	NA	TRBJ2-5	TRBV4-1	CASSQLYRVQETQYF	TGCGCCAGCAGCCAATTGTACAGGGTTCAAGAGACCCAGTACTTC
few	NA	TRBJ1-5	TRBV12-3/TRBV12-4	CASSLSQGSQPQHF	TGTGCCAGCAGTTTAAGTCAGGGAAGTCAGCCCCAGCATTTT
NA	TRBD2	TRBJ2-1	TRBV5-6	CASSLLAGGPVLKGEQFF	TGTGCCAGCAGCCTGTTAGCGGGGGGGCCTGTTTTAAAGGGTGAGCAGTTCTTC
NA	TRBD2	TRBJ2-7	TRBV7-2	CASGAGTTYEQYF	TGTGCCAGCGGAGCCGGGACTACCTACGAGCAGTACTTC
few	NA	TRBJ2-2	TRBV11-2	CASSSPTGATGELFF	TGTGCCAGCAGCTCCCCAACGGGGGCCACCGGGGAGCTGTTTTTT
NA	NA	TRBJ1-6	TRBV15	CATSNRNSPLHF	TGTGCCACCAGTAACAGGAATTCACCCCTCCACTTT
few	TRBD2	TRBJ2-3	TRBV6-1	CASRGLTGGWWTDTQYF	TGTGCCAGCAGAGGACTGACGGGAGGCTGGTGGACAGATACGCAGTATTTT
many	NA	TRBJ2-7	TRBV7-2	CASRDLTVHEQYF	TGTGCCAGCAGGGACCTCACGGTCCACGAGCAGTACTTC
NA	NA	TRBJ1-6	TRBV4-3	CASSHQGFYNSPLHF	TGCGCCAGCAGCCACCAGGGGTTTTATAATTCACCCCTCCACTTT